This T cell receptor (beta chain) was retrieved from a study of blood T cell repertoires in COVID-19. Study-level background: The United States, Italy and Spain were the sources of the acute and convalescent COVID-19 samples. In each case, the material was cDNA or gDNA derived from T cells, B-cell-depleted T cells, or PBMCs.

As originally analysed: Quantification of nucleated cells was approximated via reference gene primer amplification. Assay: immunoSEQ multiplex PCR; the TCRdb copy retains only in-frame clones and omits some. Clone size and the V and J calls come from that table; the DNA yielded D and trimming. Here the sample spans 250,000 to 300,000 clones, 89% being singletons. V lost 5 bases and J lost 1; bases outside the gene matches: 8. CDR3 length: 16 amino acids. Germline assignment: CDR1 LNHDA and CDR2 SQIVND (reference sequence). The sequenced sample consisted of peripheral blood. The genes are TRBV19 and TRBJ1-3; 7 bases line up with TRBD1. This clonotype was obtained from an older woman with acute or convalescent COVID-19. The CDR3 DNA reads as TGTGCCAGTAGTGTACAGGGGTCCCGTTCTGGAAACACCATATATTTT. Encoded protein: CASSVQGSRSGNTIYF.